This T cell receptor beta chain was sequenced during a study of T cells in Graves' hyperthyroidism and ophthalmopathy. Amplification targeted TCR beta CDR3 regions from RNA transcripts. The HTBI primer set was used in a first-round RT-PCR of the TCR CDR3. TCRdb redid the calling of the multiplex PCR reads with MiXCR, one entry per CDR3 protein. The profile shows 690,000 or so distinct CDR3 sequences, about 19% of them singletons. V lost 2 bases and J lost 5, with 9 bases in between. CDR1 and CDR2 from the germline V gene are ENHRY and SYGVKD. The CDR3 covers 14 residues. This clonotype was counted only a few times. What it binds is unknown. Findings of the study overall: Ophthalmopathy cases were set apart from stable hyperthyroidism by a 13 V-J model. In validation, the model predicted ophthalmopathy. These predictions came a median about 6.5 months before onset.

Uncontrolled infection, other autoimmune disease, pregnancy or lactation barred patients from enrollment. Source material for PBMCs was more than 7.5 ml fresh peripheral blood. This chain connects TRBV10-3 to TRBJ1-4; the D is unclear. This receptor was taken from a woman in her forties or fifties with Graves' hyperthyroidism that later progressed to Graves' ophthalmopathy. The sequenced material came from blood. The CDR3 loop reads CAISEGGQNEKLFF. CDR3 DNA: TGTGCCATCAGTGAGGGAGGTCAGAATGAAAAACTGTTTTTT.